A single sample is the source of the 6 T cell receptor beta chains below, sequenced in a study of regulatory T cells in long-lasting Graves disease. The time point here: persistent/refractory GD, antithyroid drugs over 5 years with positive TRAb. Preparation of the TCR library used RNA extracted from PBMCs. The TCR beta library used iRepertoire HTBI primers with Arm-PCR amplification of CDR3. TCRdb reprocessed the multiplex PCR reads via MiXCR and lists one record per CDR3 protein. The repertoire holds roughly 470,000 distinct CDR3 sequences, with under 25% as singletons. The specimen comprised peripheral blood mononuclear cells (PBMCs), sampled when the disease was refractory, from a patient treated with antithyroid drugs. These receptors were collected from a female donor with Graves disease.

The chain has TRBV29-1 and TRBJ1-2; no reliable D call. This CDR3 comprises 13 residues. Per the germline V gene, CDR1 is SQVTM and CDR2 is ANQGSEA. Between the trimmed V and J ends, which lost 0 bases and 8 bases, there was a span of 13 bases. CDR3 sequence: CSVEDNGFYGYTF. For the CDR3, the DNA is TGCAGCGTTGAAGACAACGGTTTCTACGGCTACACCTTC. The full variable domain, with the rest looked up from reference TRBV29-1 and TRBJ1-2, is SAVISQKPSRDICQRGTSLTIQCQVDSQVTMMFWYRQQPGQSLTLIATANQGSEATYESGFVIDKFPISRPNLTFSTLTVSNMSPEDSSIYLCSVEDNGFYGYTFGSGTRLTVV.

Note on this clonotype: Given the absence of the conserved phenylalanine or tryptophan at the CDR3 end, a read error is likely. The limits of the CDR3 on the DNA are not certain, so only TCRdb's listed CDR3 is given. The chain links TRBV7-9 to TRBJ1-6; the table names TRBD1, a call not compared with the DNA. The length of the CDR3 is 12 amino acids, counting both ends. CDR1 and CDR2 from the germline V gene are SEHNR and FQNEAQ (reference sequence). CDR3 protein: CASSLKLTGSRS.

Ten or more counts support this clonotype. The J gene is TRBJ1-5, the V gene TRBV6-5, with D unresolved. CDR1 and CDR2 (germline): MNHEY, SVGAGI. V dropped 0 bases and J dropped 8 bases, with 8 bases sitting between them. The CDR3 is 13 amino acids. The CDR3: CASSYSIAEPQHF. The CDR3 DNA is TGTGCCAGCAGTTACTCGATAGCGGAGCCCCAGCATTTT.

About this clonotype: This may be a read error, as it is one base from a much larger clone. The chain uses TRBV11-2 and TRBJ2-3; 8 bases line up with TRBD2. The length of the CDR3 is 15 residues. J gave up 8 bases and V 8 bases, and 15 bases lay outside the gene matches. Germline CDR1 is SGHAT and CDR2 is FQNNGV. The CDR3 loop is CASGSPGTRLGTQYF. The CDR3 DNA sequence: TGTGCCAGCGGCTCCCCAGGGACTAGGTTGGGTACGCAGTATTTT.

CDR3 loop: CASSPPPGRSGNTIYF. The DNA of the CDR3 is TGTGCCAGCAGTCCCCCCCCAGGACGCTCTGGAAACACCATATATTTT. V is TRBV12-3 or TRBV12-4 and J is TRBJ1-3; D unclear. V dropped 5 bases and J dropped 0 bases, with 14 bases sitting between them. This CDR3 is built from 16 residues.

This clonotype appeared a few times. This chain links TRBV5-1 with TRBJ2-2, with D possibly called TRBD1 or TRBD2 (5 bases each). The CDR3 has 16 residues. Trimming removed 4 bases from V and 1 base from J, with 14 bases in between. From germline, CDR1 is SGHRS and CDR2 YFSETQ. This CDR3 is CASSPSGLGNTGELFF. Here the CDR3 DNA reads TGCGCCAGCAGCCCGTCGGGGCTAGGGAACACCGGGGAGCTGTTTTTT. The whole variable domain, remainder taken from reference TRBV5-1 and TRBJ2-2, is KAGVTQTPRYLIKTRGQQVTLSCSPISGHRSVSWYQQTPGQGLQFLFEYFSETQRNKGNFPGRFSGRQFSNSRSEMNVSTLELGDSALYLCASSPSGLGNTGELFFGEGSRLTVL.